This T cell receptor (beta chain) was identified during a study of T cell repertoires in cytomegalovirus infection. In the study overall: Selection of CMV epitopes for the study included recently identified HLA-C-restricted and well-studied HLA-B-restricted ones. TCR beta signatures that were public indicated CMV infection and matching HLA type.

Study results and caveats: Dominant in the ex vivo response were TCR beta clonotypes restricted by HLA-C and specific for CMV.

A few counts support this clonotype. Its target is unknown. TCRdb passed the reads through MiXCR, listing each CDR3 protein once. The sample lists 700,000 to 850,000 distinct CDR3 sequences, around a third occurring once. Trimming cost V 0 bases and J 0 bases, with 8 bases left between them. This CDR3 is 15 amino acids long. CDR1 is MGHRA, CDR2 YSYEKL, per germline. This receptor was obtained from a human donor in good health (CMV status not recorded). Some clones in this sample may be carry-over from other donors' samples. The sequenced sample was cultured CD8+ T cells from PBMCs, obtained from culture after CMV antigen stimulation. The chain carries TRBV4-1 and TRBJ1-1; D gene uncertain. CDR3 coding DNA: TGCGCCAGCAGCCAAGATTCGGTAATGAACACTGAAGCTTTCTTT. Translating it yields CASSQDSVMNTEAFF.